Following are 16 T cell receptor beta chains from one sample sequenced in a study of cytomegalovirus exposure and HLA in healthy donors. PCR was performed using 60 Vbeta and 13 Jbeta primers. Produced via immunoSEQ multiplex PCR; TCRdb's table is partial and in-frame only. The data contain more than 150,000 clones, 81% of them seen just once; the ten biggest clones take up 3.8%. Sequenced: PBMCs. The receptors stem from a middle-aged man in good health and CMV-seronegative.

The CDR3 reads CASSFDTGQGPTYEQYF. The CDR3 nucleotides read TGTGCCAGCAGCTTTGACACCGGACAGGGGCCAACCTACGAGCAGTACTTC. The chain couples TRBV5-5 to TRBJ2-7; TRBD1 matches 9 bases. V gave up 2 bases and J gave up 2 bases; unmatched junction bases: 11. From germline, CDR1 is SGHKS and CDR2 YYEKEE (reference sequence). The CDR3 has 17 amino acids.

The gene calls are TRBV29-1 and TRBJ1-2; no definite D call. The ends were cut back, 1 base at V and 8 bases at J, with 14 bases in the middle. Germline assignment: CDR1 SQVTM and CDR2 ANQGSEA. CDR3 length equals 13 residues. CDR3 in amino acids: CSVEVPYSTGYTF. CDR3 DNA sequence: TGCAGCGTTGAAGTCCCCTACTCTACCGGCTACACCTTC.

This rearrangement joins TRBV7-9 to TRBJ1-2; D ambiguous. V was cut by 1 base and J by 9 bases, with 15 bases left in between. Germline V gene data show CDR1 as SEHNR and CDR2 as FQNEAQ (reference sequence). The length of the CDR3 is 14 residues. The CDR3: CASSLGSDASSYTF. Here the CDR3 DNA reads TGTGCCAGCAGCTTAGGGTCAGATGCTTCGAGCTACACCTTC.

J is TRBJ2-1 and V is TRBV5-1; D is perhaps TRBD2 (5 bases). The germline V gene encodes CDR1 SGHRS and CDR2 YFSETQ. V was cut by 4 bases and J by 4 bases, with 12 bases left in between. CDR3 length equals 14 residues. The CDR3 nucleotides read TGCGCCAGCAGCCTGGAGGCGGCTTACAATGAGCAGTTCTTC. Translation: CASSLEAAYNEQFF.

This clone was counted between two and nine times. This chain links TRBV4-3 with TRBJ2-1; 9 nucleotides agree with TRBD1. After removal of 3 bases from V and 4 bases from J, the junction contained 10 bases not matched to a gene. CDR3 length: 17 residues. CDR1 LGHNA and CDR2 YSLEER come from the germline V gene. The CDR3 nucleotides read TGCGCCAGCAGCCAGGGACAACCGGGACAGGGATACAATGAGCAGTTCTTC. Amino acids: CASSQGQPGQGYNEQFF.

This clone has just a few counts. The gene calls are TRBV5-4 and TRBJ2-7; 10 bases are a match to TRBD1. With 3 bases clipped from V and 6 bases from J, the junction kept 3 bases outside the gene matches. The CDR3 has 13 amino acids. Germline V gene data show CDR1 as SGHNT and CDR2 as YYREEE (reference sequence). In DNA, the CDR3 is TGTGCCAGCAGCTCCGGGACAGGGGTCGAGCAGTACTTC. It codes for CASSSGTGVEQYF.

The rearrangement uses TRBV6-5 and TRBJ1-3; D gene unclear. The CDR3 totals 16 residues. Looked up from germline, CDR1 is MNHEY and CDR2 is SVGAGI. V lost 2 bases, J lost 0 bases, and 11 bases lay in between. CDR3 nucleotide sequence: TGTGCCAGCAGTTACAGCAGGAAAAACTCTGGAAACACCATATATTTT. Residues: CASSYSRKNSGNTIYF.

This chain connects TRBV9 to TRBJ2-1; D possibly corresponds to TRBD2 (6 bases). Trimming stripped 0 bases from V and 2 bases from J, with 12 bases between. The CDR3 has 16 amino acids. Germline CDR1 is SGDLS and CDR2 is YYNGEE. DNA of the CDR3: TGTGCCAGCAGCGTAGGGGAGGTCGGGGCCTACAATGAGCAGTTCTTC. Protein product: CASSVGEVGAYNEQFF.

The chain employs TRBV7-9 and TRBJ1-2; 9 bases are shared with TRBD1. Trimming removed 5 bases from V and 6 bases from J; junction bases left unmatched: 16. CDR3 size: 17 residues. Germline CDR1 reads SEHNR; CDR2 reads FQNEAQ (reference sequence). CDR3 DNA sequence: TGTGCCAGCAGCCCGAGTTTCCGGACAGGGGCGTTACATGGCTACACCTTC. The encoded protein is CASSPSFRTGALHGYTF.

The chain has TRBV2 and TRBJ2-2; the match to TRBD1 covers 7 bases. J lost 2 bases, V lost 5 bases, and 11 bases had no gene match. The CDR3 runs 17 residues. Per germline, CDR1 SNHLY and CDR2 FYNNEI. CDR3 region: CASSQRRGQINTGELFF. CDR3 coding DNA: TGTGCCAGCAGTCAACGTAGGGGACAGATCAACACCGGGGAGCTGTTTTTT.

As to this clone: Sequence at one end of the junction differs from germline and may be a read error. The V call is TRBV6-5, the J call TRBJ1-5; 7 nucleotides agree with TRBD1. Germline loops: CDR1 MNHEY, CDR2 SVGAGI. The CDR3 sequence is 15 residues long. The CDR3 reads CASSTRQGSDQPQHF. The CDR3 bases are TGTGCCAGCAGCACCCGACAGGGTAGCGATCAGCCCCAGCATTTT.

The V gene is TRBV30, the J gene TRBJ1-2; TRBD1 matches 7 bases. The CDR3 spans 15 residues. Trimming took 4 bases from V and 8 from J; bases not matched to a gene: 16. Per germline, CDR1 GTSNPN and CDR2 SVGIG (reference sequence). The CDR3 DNA follows: TGTGCCTGGAATAGAGGGGGCGTGAGGTCTGAAGGCTACACCTTC. Translating gives CAWNRGGVRSEGYTF.

The rearrangement joins TRBV30 to TRBJ2-2; no clear D gene. From germline, CDR1 is GTSNPN and CDR2 SVGIG (reference sequence). Trimming stripped 0 bases from V and 6 bases from J, with 8 bases between. This CDR3 spans 13 amino acids. The CDR3 sequence is CAWSVRVSGELFF. The CDR3 coding sequence is TGTGCCTGGAGTGTACGGGTGTCCGGGGAGCTGTTTTTT.

The rearrangement links TRBV5-1 to TRBJ2-1; 11 bases align to TRBD1. The V gene's germline CDR1 is SGHRS and CDR2 YFSETQ. Losses at the gene ends were 0 bases for V and 6 bases for J; bases not matched to a gene: 5. The CDR3 runs to 16 residues. CDR3 amino acids: CASSLGGTGGTNEQFF. DNA for the CDR3: TGCGCCAGCAGCTTGGGGGGGACAGGGGGGACCAATGAGCAGTTCTTC. Combining the CDR3 with reference TRBV5-1 and TRBJ2-1 gives the whole variable domain KAGVTQTPRYLIKTRGQQVTLSCSPISGHRSVSWYQQTPGQGLQFLFEYFSETQRNKGNFPGRFSGRQFSNSRSEMNVSTLELGDSALYLCASSLGGTGGTNEQFFGPGTRLTVL.

This clone has a single count. The chain links TRBV27 to TRBJ1-2, with D possibly being TRBD1 (5 bases). The CDR3 is 13 residues long. The germline V gene has CDR1 MNHEY and CDR2 SMNVEV (reference sequence). Trimming left V 5 bases short and J 4 bases short, with 11 bases between. The CDR3 reads CASSPQGVYGYTF. Written as DNA, the CDR3 is TGTGCCAGCAGTCCGCAGGGTGTCTATGGCTACACCTTC.

This clone occurred a few times. The chain recombines TRBV4-2 with TRBJ2-3; TRBD2 matches 10 bases. V lost 0 bases to trimming and J lost 2 bases; unmatched junction nucleotides: 2. The germline CDR1 and CDR2 sequences are LGHNA and YNFKEQ. This CDR3 contains 16 residues. Here the CDR3 DNA reads TGTGCCAGCAGCCAAGAAGGACTAGCGGACACAGATACGCAGTATTTT. The encoded protein is CASSQEGLADTDTQYF.